The 13 T cell receptor beta chains presented below share a single source sample, sequenced in a study of STAT5B mutations in CD4+ large granular lymphocyte leukemia. Here immunoSEQ multiplex PCR was the method, and the copy in TCRdb shows in-frame clones only, minus some. The sample records around 37,000 clones, over 70% being singletons. The material sequenced was CD4+ T cells from blood buffy coats. All receptors derive from a human donor in good health.

The chain is built from TRBV7-8 and TRBJ2-3, with D maybe TRBD2 (5 bases). V gave up 1 base and J gave up 5 bases, with 10 bases separating them. The CDR3 spans 14 residues. The germline CDR1 and CDR2 sequences are SGHVS and FQNEAQ. The CDR3 here is CASSLVPAVDTQYF. The CDR3 nucleotides read TGTGCCAGCAGCTTAGTTCCAGCGGTAGATACGCAGTATTTT. The whole variable domain, filled in from reference TRBV7-8 and TRBJ2-3, reads GAGVSQSPRYKVAKRGQDVALRCDPISGHVSLFWYQQALGQGPEFLTYFQNEAQLDKSGLPSDRFFAERPEGSVSTLKIQRTQQEDSAVYLCASSLVPAVDTQYFGPGTRLTVL.

V and J are TRBV11-2 and TRBJ2-7, with 11 nucleotides matching TRBD1. The CDR3 has 15 amino acids. CDR1 and CDR2 (germline): SGHAT, FQNNGV. J was trimmed by 3 bases and V by 1 base; bases with no gene match: 2. Written as DNA, the CDR3 is TGTGCCAGCAGCTTAGGGGGGACAGGGGGCTACGAGCAGTACTTC. Its translation is CASSLGGTGGYEQYF.

The genes are TRBV29-1 and TRBJ2-5; tentatively, D is TRBD2 (6 bases). V lost 8 bases to trimming and J lost 0 bases, with 22 bases between them. This CDR3 is built from 16 residues. CDR1 SQVTM and CDR2 ANQGSEA come from the germline V gene. The CDR3 DNA reads TGCAGCCTGCGGGGTATTGACGCGGAGAACCAAGAGACCCAGTACTTC. This gives the protein CSLRGIDAENQETQYF.

CDR3 sequence: CASRDSGGPSTQYF. CDR3 coding DNA: TGTGCCAGCAGGGATTCGGGGGGCCCATCGACCCAGTACTTC. The J gene is TRBJ2-5, the V gene TRBV6-5, with D perhaps TRBD2 (7 bases). V was pared by 6 bases and J by 7 bases, with 18 bases between. Germline V gene lookup returns CDR1 MNHEY and CDR2 SVGAGI. This CDR3 spans 14 amino acids.

The chain carries TRBV7-8 and TRBJ2-7, with D perhaps TRBD1 (6 bases). V was clipped by 1 base and J by 2 bases, with 15 bases between them. CDR1 and CDR2 (germline): SGHVS, FQNEAQ. The CDR3 has 16 residues. CDR3: CASSLEGRGSAYEQYF. For the CDR3, the DNA is TGTGCCAGCAGCTTAGAGGGTAGGGGGTCGGCCTACGAGCAGTACTTC.

The genes are TRBV18 and TRBJ1-5; 7 bases are shared with TRBD1. The CDR3 runs 14 residues. Germline-derived CDR1 and CDR2 are KGHSH and LQKENI. V lost 6 bases to trimming and J lost 4 bases; unmatched junction nucleotides: 6. Here the CDR3 reads CASSPGQENQPQHF. The CDR3 DNA reads as TGTGCCAGCTCCCCCGGACAGGAGAATCAGCCCCAGCATTTT.

This chain's CDR3 is CASSLGSGSADTQYF. DNA for the CDR3: TGTGCCAGCAGCTTGGGTAGCGGGAGCGCAGATACGCAGTATTTT. This sequence joins TRBV5-4 and TRBJ2-3, with 9 bases lining up with TRBD2. Germline CDR1 reads SGHNT; CDR2 reads YYREEE (reference sequence). The length of the CDR3 is 15 residues. Unmatched junction bases numbered 3, after V lost 0 bases and J lost 4 bases.

This sequence joins TRBV4-1 and TRBJ1-1; D is unclear. Trimming cost V 0 bases and J 6 bases, with 8 bases left between them. Germline loops: CDR1 MGHRA, CDR2 YSYEKL. The CDR3 is 13 amino acids. This CDR3 is CASSQDKVAEAFF. CDR3 DNA sequence: TGCGCCAGCAGCCAAGATAAGGTGGCTGAAGCTTTCTTT.

V gene TRBV27 combines with J gene TRBJ2-7; TRBD2 aligns across 7 bases. This CDR3 spans 15 amino acids. Per the germline V gene, CDR1 is MNHEY and CDR2 is SMNVEV (reference sequence). J gave up 3 bases and V 3 bases, and 8 bases lay outside the gene matches. CDR3 nucleotide sequence: TGTGCCAGCAGTTTCTCAGTAGCGGGTATCTACGAGCAGTACTTC. Translation gives CASSFSVAGIYEQYF.

This clone was seen more than once but under ten times. V is TRBV6-5 and J is TRBJ1-6; TRBD1 is a possible D gene (6 bases). V was clipped by 2 bases and J by 10 bases, with 9 bases between them. This CDR3 contains 13 residues. The germline V gene encodes CDR1 MNHEY and CDR2 SVGAGI. The CDR3 DNA sequence: TGTGCCAGCAGTTACAGTGGACAGTCACCCCTCCACTTT. It yields the protein CASSYSGQSPLHF.

The J gene is TRBJ2-7, the V gene TRBV5-1; 10 nucleotides line up with TRBD2. Germline V gene sequence: CDR1 SGHRS, CDR2 YFSETQ. Trimming cost V 0 bases and J 3 bases; bases outside gene matches: 3. The CDR3 is 15 amino acids. The CDR3 loop reads CASSLGSSGSYEQYF. The CDR3 DNA is TGCGCCAGCAGCTTGGGGTCTAGCGGGAGCTACGAGCAGTACTTC. The full variable domain, its missing parts supplied by reference TRBV5-1 and TRBJ2-7, is KAGVTQTPRYLIKTRGQQVTLSCSPISGHRSVSWYQQTPGQGLQFLFEYFSETQRNKGNFPGRFSGRQFSNSRSEMNVSTLELGDSALYLCASSLGSSGSYEQYFGPGTRLTVT.

This clone came up once. The CDR3 loop reads CASSLSDSYGYTF. In nucleotides, the CDR3 is TGTGCCAGCAGCTTGTCGGACAGCTATGGCTACACCTTC. This chain links TRBV5-4 with TRBJ1-2; tentatively, D is TRBD1 (6 bases). V lost 1 base and J lost 4, with 8 bases in between. In germline, CDR1 is SGHNT, CDR2 YYREEE (reference sequence). The CDR3 length is 13 residues.

CDR3 residues: CASSLGRGVGSPLHF. For the CDR3, the DNA is TGTGCCAGCAGCTTGGGCAGGGGGGTAGGTTCACCCCTCCACTTT. The chain links TRBV5-6 to TRBJ1-6; TRBD1 matches at 7 bases. With 0 bases clipped from V and 9 bases from J, the junction kept 6 bases outside the gene matches. The V gene's germline CDR1 is SGHDT and CDR2 YYEEEE. CDR3 length: 15 amino acids.